The rows below give T cell receptor beta chains drawn from one sample of a study of blood T cell repertoires in COVID-19. TCRdb keeps only in-frame clones here, not all; method: immunoSEQ multiplex PCR. This sample has about 320,000 clones; over 85% occur once, and the top ten carry around 2.5%. Material for sequencing was PBMCs or T cells enriched from blood (not recorded which). These receptors came from a man in his sixties who had recovered from COVID-19. Both conserved end residues are part of each CDR3. Each record gives: clone size, J gene, D gene, V gene, CDR3 DNA, CDR3 protein. D genes are given only for firm matches. Where a row states a size, it is once, few, many or the class of an expanded clone; other rows omit it.

once,TRBJ2-1,TRBD2,TRBV29-1,TGCAGCGTTGAAGATCGTGGAGCGGGGGGTCACAATGAGCAGTTCTTC,CSVEDRGAGGHNEQFF
-,TRBJ2-7,-,TRBV7-9,TGTGCCAGCAGCTCATCGACAAAAGACTACGAGCAGTACTTC,CASSSSTKDYEQYF
-,TRBJ1-4,-,TRBV25-1,TGTGCCAGCAGGATAGGGGTATCGGGTGAAAAACTGTTTTTT,CASRIGVSGEKLFF
-,TRBJ2-5,TRBD2,TRBV9,TGTGCCAGCAGCGTAGGCCCGGGGGGAGGGTATCTTGGGACCCAGTACTTC,CASSVGPGGGYLGTQYF
-,TRBJ1-4,-,TRBV5-1,TGCGCCAGCAGCTTTTCCGACCGAGGGAATGAAAAACTGTTTTTT,CASSFSDRGNEKLFF
-,TRBJ2-3,TRBD1,TRBV27,TGTGCCAGCAGTTGGGACAGCGGCTTGAATACGCAGTATTTT,CASSWDSGLNTQYF
-,TRBJ2-2,TRBD2,TRBV3-1/TRBV3-2,TGTGCCAGCAGTAGCCAAGAGCCCCTCGGCGGGGGATATGGCGGGGAGCTGTTTTTT,CASSSQEPLGGGYGGELFF
-,TRBJ1-2,-,TRBV10-3,TGTGCCATGCGCGATACGGTGGTCACGAACTATGGCTACACCTTC,CAMRDTVVTNYGYTF
-,TRBJ1-1,TRBD1,TRBV11-2,TGTGCCAGCAGCTTTGGACAGGGGGGAACTGAAGCTTTCTTT,CASSFGQGGTEAFF
-,TRBJ1-2,-,TRBV5-1,TGCGCCAGCAGCTTTGAGACTAATGGCTACACCTTC,CASSFETNGYTF
-,TRBJ1-5,-,TRBV27,TGTGCCAGCAGTTTATCTAATCAGGGGACTCAGCCCCAGCATTTT,CASSLSNQGTQPQHF
few,TRBJ2-3,-,TRBV10-2,TGCGCCAGCAGGGCTGGGACTCGGGCAGATACGCAGTATTTT,CASRAGTRADTQYF
-,TRBJ1-2,-,TRBV25-1,TGTGCCAGCAGTGGAATTCCAGGGTCTAACTATGGCTACACCTTC,CASSGIPGSNYGYTF
-,TRBJ1-2,-,TRBV6-5,TGTGCCAGCAGTTACTCGAATGGCAGGGCGAACGGCTACACCTTC,CASSYSNGRANGYTF
-,TRBJ1-2,-,TRBV5-8,TGTGCCAGCAGCTTAGGACTCTACAGTGGTAATGACGGTGGCTACACCTTC,CASSLGLYSGNDGGYTF
-,TRBJ1-1,-,TRBV9,TGTGCCAGCAGCGTAGGGAAGGGGGTGAACACTGAAGCTTTCTTT,CASSVGKGVNTEAFF
many,TRBJ1-2,TRBD1,TRBV28,TGTGCCAGTAGGGGGCGCCGGTATGGCTACACCTTC,CASRGRRYGYTF
-,TRBJ1-3,-,TRBV5-5,TGTGCCAGCAGCTTGAGTGGGAGGGTTGGAAACACCATATATTTT,CASSLSGRVGNTIYF
-,TRBJ1-2,TRBD1,TRBV2,TGTGCCAGCAGAACAGGGGACAGGGGTGGCTACACCTTC,CASRTGDRGGYTF
-,TRBJ1-3,-,TRBV6-5,TGTGCCAGCAGGGTCGACAGCATCTCTGGAAACACCATATATTTT,CASRVDSISGNTIYF
-,TRBJ2-1,-,TRBV6-2/TRBV6-3,TGTGCCAGCAGCAAGTCCTGGGGGGAGCGGGCCAACAATGAGCAGTTCTTC,CASSKSWGERANNEQFF
-,TRBJ1-1,-,TRBV6-2/TRBV6-3,TGTGCCAGCAGTTACGAGGCCGGGACATTTGAAGCTTTCTTT,CASSYEAGTFEAFF
-,TRBJ1-4,TRBD1,TRBV5-1,TGCGCCAGCAGCAACCCGGGACAGCCTAATGAAAAACTGTTTTTT,CASSNPGQPNEKLFF
-,TRBJ2-2,-,TRBV6-4,TGTGCCAGCAGTGAACTAGGGATAGGAACCGGGGAGCTGTTTTTT,CASSELGIGTGELFF
-,TRBJ1-1,TRBD1,TRBV6-2/TRBV6-3,TGTGCCAGCAGTTACTCGGACAGGGTGGCTGAAGCTTTCTTT,CASSYSDRVAEAFF
-,TRBJ2-4,-,TRBV10-3,TGTGCCATCAGTGATGGCAACATTCAGTACTTC,CAISDGNIQYF
-,TRBJ2-1,-,TRBV7-3,TGTGCCAGCAGCTTACCAGGCTCCTACAATGAGCAGTTCTTC,CASSLPGSYNEQFF
-,TRBJ2-1,-,TRBV24-1,TGTGCCACCAGTGCGCCTGAGGTTAGCCTTATCTCCTACAATGAGCAGTTCTTC,CATSAPEVSLISYNEQFF
-,TRBJ2-7,TRBD1,TRBV18,TGTGCCAGCTCACTAAGGACAGGGGGCGAGTCGGCACCTGCCTACGAGCAGTACTTC,CASSLRTGGESAPAYEQYF
-,TRBJ1-1,TRBD1,TRBV4-2,TGTGCCAGCAGCCAAGGGGTTGGACAGGGGAACACTGAAGCTTTCTTT,CASSQGVGQGNTEAFF
-,TRBJ1-2,-,TRBV6-5,TGTGCCAGCAGACTTCCAGGGATTTTGACCTTC,CASRLPGILTF
-,TRBJ1-2,TRBD1,TRBV10-3,TGTGCCATCAGTGCACAGGGGGCCCTTGCCTATGGCTACACCTTC,CAISAQGALAYGYTF
-,TRBJ2-3,-,TRBV5-4,TGTGCCAGCAGCACAGAACCACACACAGATACGCAGTATTTT,CASSTEPHTDTQYF
-,TRBJ1-6,-,TRBV27,TGTGCCAGCATCCAAGGGCCCCTAGGGGTCTCACCCCTCCACTTT,CASIQGPLGVSPLHF
-,TRBJ1-2,TRBD1,TRBV30,TGTGCCTGGGGGGACAGGGGATGGAACTATGGCTACACCTTC,CAWGDRGWNYGYTF
-,TRBJ2-7,TRBD1,TRBV7-6,TGTGCCAGCAGCGGAAGACAGGGCAGATCCTACGAGCAGTACTTC,CASSGRQGRSYEQYF
-,TRBJ1-4,-,TRBV9,TGTGCCAGCAGCGTAGGGGGCAGTCCTAATGAAAAACTGTTTTTT,CASSVGGSPNEKLFF
-,TRBJ1-4,-,TRBV5-1,TGCGCCAGCAGCTTGGGGACTGTTGCAACTAATGAAAAACTGTTTTTT,CASSLGTVATNEKLFF
-,TRBJ1-6,-,TRBV7-8,TGTGCCAGCAGCTTAGGGCAGAATAATTCACCCCTCCACTTT,CASSLGQNNSPLHF
-,TRBJ1-4,-,TRBV15,TGTGCCACCAGCAGCTCCAGGCACATACCTGAAAAACTGTTTTTT,CATSSSRHIPEKLFF
-,TRBJ2-2,TRBD1,TRBV5-1,TGCGCCAGCAGCGCCAGGACAGGGTTGAACACCGGGGAGCTGTTTTTT,CASSARTGLNTGELFF
-,TRBJ2-1,-,TRBV12-5,TGTGCTAGTGGTTTGGTACACGGTCCCCCTCGGGTTGAGCAGTTCTTC,CASGLVHGPPRVEQFF
-,TRBJ1-1,-,TRBV9,TGTGCCAGCAGCGCCCGGACAGATGGTGAGAACACTGAAGCTTTCTTT,CASSARTDGENTEAFF
-,TRBJ1-3,-,TRBV4-2,TGTGCCAGCAGCCTCTACAGGGACTCTGGAAACACCATATATTTT,CASSLYRDSGNTIYF
-,TRBJ1-1,TRBD1,TRBV6-6,TGTGCCAGCAGGTCCCCGGGACAGACGAACACTGAAGCTTTCTTT,CASRSPGQTNTEAFF
-,TRBJ2-3,TRBD2,TRBV12-5,TGTGCTAGTGCCATGGACGGGGGGTCAGATACGCAGTATTTT,CASAMDGGSDTQYF
few,TRBJ2-1,TRBD1,TRBV2,TGTGCCAGCAGCCCCGGGACAGGGATCGGTGAGCAGTTCTTC,CASSPGTGIGEQFF
-,TRBJ1-6,TRBD1,TRBV6-5,TGTGCCAGCAGTTCCACCGGGACAGGGTATTCACCCCTCCACTTT,CASSSTGTGYSPLHF
-,TRBJ1-1,TRBD1,TRBV19,TGTGCCAGTAGTATGCCCCCCAGGGGGTTCGCCATCTCTGAAGCTTTCTTT,CASSMPPRGFAISEAFF
-,TRBJ2-2,TRBD1,TRBV7-3,TGTGCCAGCAGCGCCGAATCCGGGACAGGGGGTATCGGGGAGCTGTTTTTT,CASSAESGTGGIGELFF
-,TRBJ2-1,TRBD1,TRBV5-4,TGTGCCAGCAGCAACTTACAGGGGACCTACAATGAGCAGTTCTTC,CASSNLQGTYNEQFF
once,TRBJ2-7,TRBD1,TRBV5-6,TGTGCCAGCAGCGACCGCGGACAGGGGACCTATTCCTACGAGCAGTACTTC,CASSDRGQGTYSYEQYF
once,TRBJ1-1,-,TRBV3-1/TRBV3-2,TGTGCCAGCAGCCAGAGTACTGAAGCTTTCTTT,CASSQSTEAFF